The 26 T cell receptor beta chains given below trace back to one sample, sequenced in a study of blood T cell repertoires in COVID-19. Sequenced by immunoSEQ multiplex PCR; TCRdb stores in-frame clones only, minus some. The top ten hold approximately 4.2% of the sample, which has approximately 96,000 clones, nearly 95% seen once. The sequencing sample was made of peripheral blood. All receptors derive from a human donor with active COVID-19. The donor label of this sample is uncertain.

Here the CDR3 reads CASSVGHSGGANYGYTF. In DNA, the CDR3 is TGTGCCAGCAGCGTGGGTCATTCGGGGGGTGCTAACTATGGCTACACCTTC. The chain links TRBV9 to TRBJ1-2; possibly TRBD1 for D (5 bases). The CDR3 is made up of 17 amino acids. Trimming took 2 bases from V and 0 from J, leaving 17 bases between them. The V gene's germline CDR1 is SGDLS and CDR2 YYNGEE.

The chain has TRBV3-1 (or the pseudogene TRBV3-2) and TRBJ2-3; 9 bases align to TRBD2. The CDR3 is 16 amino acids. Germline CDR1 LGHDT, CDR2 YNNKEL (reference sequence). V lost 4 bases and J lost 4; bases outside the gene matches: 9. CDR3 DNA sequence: TGTGCCAGCAGCCCCCTTGGACTAGCGACAGCAGATACGCAGTATTTT. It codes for CASSPLGLATADTQYF.

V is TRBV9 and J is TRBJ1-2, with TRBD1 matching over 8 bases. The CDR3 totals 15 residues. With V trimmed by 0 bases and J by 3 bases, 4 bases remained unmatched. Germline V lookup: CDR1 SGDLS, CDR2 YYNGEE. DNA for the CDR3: TGTGCCAGCAGCGTAGCCGTGACAGGGGACTATGGCTACACCTTC. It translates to CASSVAVTGDYGYTF.

The CDR3 DNA reads TGTGCCAGCAGCGGGGACACGAACACTGAAGCTTTCTTT. Translation gives CASSGDTNTEAFF. V and J are TRBV9 and TRBJ1-1, with D tentatively TRBD1 (6 bases). CDR1 and CDR2 from the germline V gene are SGDLS and YYNGEE. CDR3 length equals 13 residues. V gave up 3 bases and J gave up 1 base, with 7 bases separating them.

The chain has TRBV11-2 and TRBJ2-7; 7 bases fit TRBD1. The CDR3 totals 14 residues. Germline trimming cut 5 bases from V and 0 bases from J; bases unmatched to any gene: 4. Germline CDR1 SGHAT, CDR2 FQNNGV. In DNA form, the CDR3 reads TGTGCCAGCAGCCCCGACAGGGTCTCCTACGAGCAGTACTTC. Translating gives CASSPDRVSYEQYF. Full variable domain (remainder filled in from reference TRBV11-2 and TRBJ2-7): EAGVAQSPRYKIIEKRQSVAFWCNPISGHATLYWYQQILGQGPKLLIQFQNNGVVDDSQLPKDRFSAERLKGVDSTLKIQPAKLEDSAVYLCASSPDRVSYEQYFGPGTRLTVT.

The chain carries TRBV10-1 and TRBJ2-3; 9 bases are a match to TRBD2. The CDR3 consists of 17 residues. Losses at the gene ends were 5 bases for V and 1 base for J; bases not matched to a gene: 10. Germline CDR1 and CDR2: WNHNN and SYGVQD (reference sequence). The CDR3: CASSIQRGATGTDTQYF. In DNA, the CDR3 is TGCGCCAGCAGTATCCAGCGGGGGGCCACGGGCACAGATACGCAGTATTTT.

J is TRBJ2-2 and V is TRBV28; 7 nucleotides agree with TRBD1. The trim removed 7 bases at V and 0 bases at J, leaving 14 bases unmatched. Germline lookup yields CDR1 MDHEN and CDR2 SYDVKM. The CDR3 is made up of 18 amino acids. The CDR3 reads CASTTRLRQGSNTGELFF. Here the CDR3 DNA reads TGTGCCAGCACTACCCGGTTGAGACAGGGATCGAACACCGGGGAGCTGTTTTTT.

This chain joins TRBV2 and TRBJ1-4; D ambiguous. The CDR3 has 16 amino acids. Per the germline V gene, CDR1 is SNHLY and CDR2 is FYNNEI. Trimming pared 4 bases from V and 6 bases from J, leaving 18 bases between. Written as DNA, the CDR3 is TGTGCCAGCAGTGTAGAACAGACCGTATTAGATGAAAAACTGTTTTTT. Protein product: CASSVEQTVLDEKLFF.

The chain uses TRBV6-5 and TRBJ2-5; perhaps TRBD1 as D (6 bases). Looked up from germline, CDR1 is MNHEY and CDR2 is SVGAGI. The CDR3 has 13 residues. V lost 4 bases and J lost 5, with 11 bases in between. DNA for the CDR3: TGTGCCAGCAGTTTCACAGGGTTGGAGACCCAGTACTTC. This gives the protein CASSFTGLETQYF.

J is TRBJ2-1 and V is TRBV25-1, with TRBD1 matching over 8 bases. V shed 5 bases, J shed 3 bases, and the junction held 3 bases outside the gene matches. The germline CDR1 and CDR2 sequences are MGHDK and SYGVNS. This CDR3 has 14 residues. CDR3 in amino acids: CASSTGTGYNEQFF. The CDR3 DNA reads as TGTGCCAGCAGTACCGGGACAGGCTACAATGAGCAGTTCTTC. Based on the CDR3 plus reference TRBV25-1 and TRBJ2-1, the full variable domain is EADIYQTPRYLVIGTGKKITLECSQTMGHDKMYWYQQDPGMELHLIHYSYGVNSTEKGDLSSESTVSRIRTEHFPLTLESARPSHTSQYLCASSTGTGYNEQFFGPGTRLTVL.

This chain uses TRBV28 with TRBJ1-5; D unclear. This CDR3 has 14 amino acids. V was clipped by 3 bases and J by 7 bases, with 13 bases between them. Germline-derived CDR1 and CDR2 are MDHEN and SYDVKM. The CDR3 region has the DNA TGTGCCAGCAGTTTGTCTTTTGTTAGCCAGCCCCAGCATTTT. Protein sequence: CASSLSFVSQPQHF.

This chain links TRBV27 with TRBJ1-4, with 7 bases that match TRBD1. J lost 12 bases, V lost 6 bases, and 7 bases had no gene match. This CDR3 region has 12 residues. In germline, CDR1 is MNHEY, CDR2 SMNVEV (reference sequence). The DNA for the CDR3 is TGTGCCAGCAGGAGCACAGGGACAGAACTGTTTTTT. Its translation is CASRSTGTELFF.

Written as DNA, the CDR3 is TGCGCCAGCAGCCAAGATAGGCAGCGGGAGTTCCTATACGAGCAGTACTTC. It encodes CASSQDRQREFLYEQYF. This chain links TRBV4-1 with TRBJ2-7; 8 bases line up with TRBD2. From germline, CDR1 is MGHRA and CDR2 YSYEKL. CDR3 length: 17 amino acids. Losses at the gene ends were 0 bases for V and 4 bases for J; bases not matched to a gene: 11.

CDR3 DNA: TGTGCCAGCAGCGCACACAGGGACTCCTACGAGCAGTACTTC. This encodes CASSAHRDSYEQYF. The chain combines TRBV11-1 with TRBJ2-7, with D possibly TRBD1 on 6 matching bases. Germline V CDR1 and CDR2: SGHAT, FQDESV (reference sequence). The V gene lost 5 bases and the J gene lost 0 bases, with 11 bases spanning the gap. The length of the CDR3 is 14 residues. Using reference TRBV11-1 and TRBJ2-7 for the parts outside the CDR3, the full variable domain is EAEVAQSPRYKITEKSQAVAFWCDPISGHATLYWYRQILGQGPELLVQFQDESVVDDSQLPKDRFSAERLKGVDSTLKIQPAELGDSAMYLCASSAHRDSYEQYFGPGTRLTVT.

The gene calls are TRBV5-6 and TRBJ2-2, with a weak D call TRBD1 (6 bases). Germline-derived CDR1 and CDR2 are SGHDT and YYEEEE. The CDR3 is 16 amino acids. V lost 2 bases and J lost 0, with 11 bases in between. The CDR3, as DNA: TGTGCCAGCAGCTTTCAAGGGGGATCGAACACCGGGGAGCTGTTTTTT. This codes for CASSFQGGSNTGELFF.

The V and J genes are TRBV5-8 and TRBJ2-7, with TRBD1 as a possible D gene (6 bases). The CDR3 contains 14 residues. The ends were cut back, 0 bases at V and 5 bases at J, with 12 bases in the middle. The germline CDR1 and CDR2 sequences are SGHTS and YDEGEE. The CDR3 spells CASSLEAGVHEQYF. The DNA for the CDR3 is TGTGCCAGCAGCTTGGAGGCAGGGGTCCACGAGCAGTACTTC.

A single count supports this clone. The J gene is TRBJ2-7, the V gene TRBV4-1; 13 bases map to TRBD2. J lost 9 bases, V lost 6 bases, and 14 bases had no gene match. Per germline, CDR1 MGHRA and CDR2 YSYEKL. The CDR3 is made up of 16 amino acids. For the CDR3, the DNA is TGCGCCAGCAGAAGGGACGAAACTAGCGGGAGGGTGGGGCAGTACTTC. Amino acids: CASRRDETSGRVGQYF.

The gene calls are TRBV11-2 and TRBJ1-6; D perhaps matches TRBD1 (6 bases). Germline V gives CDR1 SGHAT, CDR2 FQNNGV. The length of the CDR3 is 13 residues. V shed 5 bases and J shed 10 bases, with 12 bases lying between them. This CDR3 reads CASSPGRGSPLHF. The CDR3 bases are TGTGCCAGCAGCCCGGGCAGGGGCTCACCCCTCCACTTT.

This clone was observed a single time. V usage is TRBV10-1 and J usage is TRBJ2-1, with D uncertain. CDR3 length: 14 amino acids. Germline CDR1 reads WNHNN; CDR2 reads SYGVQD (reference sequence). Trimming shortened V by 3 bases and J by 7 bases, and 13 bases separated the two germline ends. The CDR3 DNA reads TGCGCCAGCAGTGAATCCGGCGGAGTAAATGAGCAGTTCTTC. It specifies CASSESGGVNEQFF.

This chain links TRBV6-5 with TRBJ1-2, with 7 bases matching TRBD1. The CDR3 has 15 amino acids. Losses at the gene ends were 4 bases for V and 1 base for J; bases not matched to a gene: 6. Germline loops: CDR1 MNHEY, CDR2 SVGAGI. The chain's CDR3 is CASSLRDSFNYGYTF. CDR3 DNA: TGTGCCAGCAGTTTACGGGACAGTTTTAACTATGGCTACACCTTC.

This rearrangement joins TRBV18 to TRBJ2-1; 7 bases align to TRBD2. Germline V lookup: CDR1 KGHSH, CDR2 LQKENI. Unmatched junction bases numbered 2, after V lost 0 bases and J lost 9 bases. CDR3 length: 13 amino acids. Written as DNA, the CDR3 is TGTGCCAGCTCACCACCCGGCGGGGGTGAGCAGTTCTTC. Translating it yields CASSPPGGGEQFF.

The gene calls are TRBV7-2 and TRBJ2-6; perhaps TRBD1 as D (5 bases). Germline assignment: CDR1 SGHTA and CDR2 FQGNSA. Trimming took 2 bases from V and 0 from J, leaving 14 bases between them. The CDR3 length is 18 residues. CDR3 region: CASSLYPRVDSGANVLTF. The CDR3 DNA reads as TGTGCCAGCAGCTTATACCCCAGGGTAGACTCTGGGGCCAACGTCCTGACTTTC.

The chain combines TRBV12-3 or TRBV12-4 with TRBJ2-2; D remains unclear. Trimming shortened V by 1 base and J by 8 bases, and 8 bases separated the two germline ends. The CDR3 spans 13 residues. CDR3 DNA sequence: TGTGCCAGCAGTTTAGTCCTAAGTGGGGAGCTGTTTTTT. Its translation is CASSLVLSGELFF.

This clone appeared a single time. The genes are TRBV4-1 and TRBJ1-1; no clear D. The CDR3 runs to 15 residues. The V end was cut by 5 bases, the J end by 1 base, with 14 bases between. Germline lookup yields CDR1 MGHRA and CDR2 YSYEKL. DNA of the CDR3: TGCGCCAGCAGCTGGTACCAGGCAACGAACACTGAAGCTTTCTTT. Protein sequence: CASSWYQATNTEAFF.

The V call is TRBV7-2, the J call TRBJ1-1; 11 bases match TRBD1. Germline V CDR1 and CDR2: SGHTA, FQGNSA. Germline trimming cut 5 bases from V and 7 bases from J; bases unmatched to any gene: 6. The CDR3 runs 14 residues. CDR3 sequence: CASSPDRGPNEAFF. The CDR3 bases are TGTGCCAGCAGCCCGGACAGGGGGCCGAATGAAGCTTTCTTT. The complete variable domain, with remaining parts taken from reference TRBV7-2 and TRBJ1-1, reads GAGVSQSPSNKVTEKGKDVELRCDPISGHTALYWYRQSLGQGLEFLIYFQGNSAPDKSGLPSDRFSAERTGGSVSTLTIQRTQQEDSAVYLCASSPDRGPNEAFFGQGTRLTVV.

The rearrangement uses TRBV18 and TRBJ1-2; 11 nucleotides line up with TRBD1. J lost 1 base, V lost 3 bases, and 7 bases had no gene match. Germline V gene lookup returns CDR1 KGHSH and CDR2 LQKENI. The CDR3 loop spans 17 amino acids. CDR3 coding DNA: TGTGCCAGCTCACCCATTGGGACAGGGGGACTTAACTATGGCTACACCTTC. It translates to CASSPIGTGGLNYGYTF.